This is a list of T cell receptor beta chains from one sample in a study of blood T cell repertoires in COVID-19. The data were produced by immunoSEQ multiplex PCR, yet TCRdb's version contains in-frame clones alone and is incomplete. The repertoire has 200,000 to 250,000 clones, approximately 86% of them found once; the top ten carry about 7.1%. Input material: peripheral blood. These receptors were obtained from a woman aged 70-85 years with active or convalescent COVID-19. The CDR3 runs from the conserved cysteine through the conserved F or W. Fields, in order: D gene, CDR3 length, V gene, J gene, CDR3 DNA, CDR3 protein. The D gene is left open where the match is weak.

d_gene: -; len: 13; v_gene: TRBV25-1; j_gene: TRBJ1-2; CDR3nt: TGTGCCAGCAGTCTGTCAGGGATCTATGGCTACACCTTC; CDR3aa: CASSLSGIYGYTF
d_gene: -; len: 13; v_gene: TRBV5-1; j_gene: TRBJ1-1; CDR3nt: TGCGCCAGCACTATGGACAATCTGCTTGAAGCTTTCTTT; CDR3aa: CASTMDNLLEAFF
d_gene: -; len: 14; v_gene: TRBV19; j_gene: TRBJ2-7; CDR3nt: TGTGCCAGTAGTCTGAGGGGACTCTCCTACGAGCAGTACTTC; CDR3aa: CASSLRGLSYEQYF
d_gene: -; len: 15; v_gene: TRBV7-2; j_gene: TRBJ2-2; CDR3nt: TGTGCCAGCAGCTTAGTAGGGGGGGCGTCCGGGGAGCTGTTTTTT; CDR3aa: CASSLVGGASGELFF
d_gene: -; len: 12; v_gene: TRBV12-3/TRBV12-4; j_gene: TRBJ1-1; CDR3nt: TGTGCCAGCAGTTTAGCAGGGGCCGAAGCTTTCTTT; CDR3aa: CASSLAGAEAFF
d_gene: TRBD1; len: 12; v_gene: TRBV3-1/TRBV3-2; j_gene: TRBJ1-1; CDR3nt: TGTGCCAGCAGCCGAGGACAGGGGGAAGCTTTCTTT; CDR3aa: CASSRGQGEAFF
d_gene: TRBD2; len: 14; v_gene: TRBV10-3; j_gene: TRBJ2-3; CDR3nt: TGTGCTACGGGGGGAGGAATCGGCGCAGATACGCAGTATTTT; CDR3aa: CATGGGIGADTQYF
d_gene: TRBD2; len: 15; v_gene: TRBV11-3; j_gene: TRBJ2-1; CDR3nt: TGTGCCAGCAGCTTAGGAGGATCTAGCGGCAATGAGCAGTTCTTC; CDR3aa: CASSLGGSSGNEQFF
d_gene: TRBD2; len: 17; v_gene: TRBV18; j_gene: TRBJ2-2; CDR3nt: TGTGCCAGCTCACCGACTAGCGGGGGCCCGAACACCGGGGAGCTGTTTTTT; CDR3aa: CASSPTSGGPNTGELFF
d_gene: -; len: 12; v_gene: TRBV5-1; j_gene: TRBJ1-2; CDR3nt: TGCGCCAGCAGCCCCGGAGACTATGGCTACACCTTC; CDR3aa: CASSPGDYGYTF
d_gene: TRBD2; len: 14; v_gene: TRBV4-3; j_gene: TRBJ2-7; CDR3nt: TGCGCCAGCAGCCCGGGGACTAGGAGCGGCGAGCAGTACTTC; CDR3aa: CASSPGTRSGEQYF